There are many counts of the clone carrying this T cell receptor (beta chain). The source of the sample is a study of regulatory T cells in long-lasting Graves disease. Time point described: persistent/refractory GD, antithyroid drugs over 5 years with positive TRAb. The TCR library was prepared using RNA isolated from PBMCs. Arm-PCR of CDR3 regions with iRepertoire HTBI primers generated TCR beta libraries. Each CDR3 protein is one row after TCRdb ran MiXCR on the multiplex PCR reads. The sample includes 430,000 or so distinct CDR3 sequences, approximately 22% of them seen just once. V was pared by 5 bases and J by 2 bases, with 7 bases between. The CDR3 loop spans 12 amino acids. Germline CDR1 and CDR2: LNHDA and SQIVND (reference sequence).

The source of this sequence is a female donor with Graves disease. Source: peripheral blood mononuclear cells (PBMCs), taken when the disease was refractory, from a patient treated with antithyroid drugs. This chain links TRBV19 with TRBJ2-7; D is unresolved. CDR3 region: CASSDGTYEQYF. CDR3 DNA sequence: TGTGCCAGTAGTGACGGAACCTACGAGCAGTACTTC.